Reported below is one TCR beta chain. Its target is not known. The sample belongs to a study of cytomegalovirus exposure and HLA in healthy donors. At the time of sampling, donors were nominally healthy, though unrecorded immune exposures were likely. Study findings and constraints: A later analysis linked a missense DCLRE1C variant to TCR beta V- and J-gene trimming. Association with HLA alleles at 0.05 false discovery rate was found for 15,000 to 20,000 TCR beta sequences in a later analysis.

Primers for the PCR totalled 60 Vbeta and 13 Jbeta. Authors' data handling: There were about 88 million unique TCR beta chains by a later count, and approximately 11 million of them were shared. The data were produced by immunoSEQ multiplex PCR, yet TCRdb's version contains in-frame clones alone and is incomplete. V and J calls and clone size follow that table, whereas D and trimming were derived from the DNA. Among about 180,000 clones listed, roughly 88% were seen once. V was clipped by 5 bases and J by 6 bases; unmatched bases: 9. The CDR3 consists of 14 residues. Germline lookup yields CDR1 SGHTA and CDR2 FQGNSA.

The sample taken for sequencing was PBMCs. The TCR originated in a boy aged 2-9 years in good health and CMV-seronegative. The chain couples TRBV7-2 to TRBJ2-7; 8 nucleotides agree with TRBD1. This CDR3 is CASSRGDRRAEQYF. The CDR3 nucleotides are TGTGCCAGCAGCCGCGGGGACAGGCGAGCCGAGCAGTACTTC. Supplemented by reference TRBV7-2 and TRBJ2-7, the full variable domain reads GAGVSQSPSNKVTEKGKDVELRCDPISGHTALYWYRQSLGQGLEFLIYFQGNSAPDKSGLPSDRFSAERTGGSVSTLTIQRTQQEDSAVYLCASSRGDRRAEQYFGPGTRLTVT.